This T cell receptor (beta chain) was profiled in a study of regulatory T cells in long-lasting Graves disease (dated by TCRdb to the early 2020s). For the wider study: Newly diagnosed Graves' disease patients had taken antithyroid drugs for less than 3 months. Persistent Graves' disease patients were compared with newly diagnosed Graves' disease patients by peripheral blood TCR sequencing and RNA sequencing. A total of about 35 samples underwent TCR sequencing, from about 13 patients with persistent Graves' disease and 20 patients with newly diagnosed Graves' disease. The study took place in China and was registered as a clinical trial. General conclusions and limits of the study: The authors noted that the small sample size was a limitation that may lower accuracy. Persistent patients shared more public clonotypes among themselves (around 2,800) than newly diagnosed patients did (roughly 910). The study examined only peripheral blood because the primary lesion, thyroid tissue, could not be accessed. Lower TCR Shannon entropy and fewer highly expanded clones were observed in persistent Graves' disease patients than in newly diagnosed patients, which suggested clonal expansion. Only the TCR beta chain was sequenced and analyzed. Preferential use of TRBV28, TRBJ1-2 and TRBJ2-5 was observed in persistent disease, whereas TRBV20-1 and TRBJ2-1 were favored in newly diagnosed disease.

The time point label on this specimen signifies: newly diagnosed GD, antithyroid drugs for less than 3 months. For both TCR sequencing and RNA sequencing, RNA was extracted from PBMCs using TRIzol. Graves' disease was diagnosed according to American Thyroid Association guidelines. The patients came from an endocrinology department in Xi'an, China. Each patient gave approximately 9 milliliters of peripheral blood, collected in an EDTA anticoagulant tube. PBMCs were isolated by Ficoll Paque Plus density gradient separation without further T cell sorting. RNA quality was checked with an Agilent 2100 Bioanalyzer and agarose gel, and concentration with a NanoDrop 2000. This clonotype was recorded many times. Its antigen is still unknown. One base away there is no much larger clone; base qualities are not given. Receptors were amplified or captured by multiplex PCR. Sequencer: Illumina HiSeq 4000. To build TCR beta libraries, CDR3 regions were amplified by Arm-PCR using iRepertoire HTBI primers. Gel purification was performed on PCR products prior to sequencing. The study's processing was this. A total of around 66 TRBV and approximately 15 TRBJ segments were identified across samples and were used for gene usage analysis of CDR3 amino acid clonotypes. COPE and FqMerger were used to merge filtered high-quality paired reads into contigs. BLAST was used to align contigs to IMGT TRBV, TRBD and TRBJ reference genes, with CDR3 defined following IMGT. Any clonotype with a frequency above 0.1% was counted as a highly expanded clone. Shannon entropy served as the measure of repertoire diversity, while the Gini coefficient captured V-J evenness. Public clonotypes were defined as clonotypes shared by more than one individual. TCRdb applied fastp at Q25 and MiXCR to the public reads, then kept only in-frame beta chains. Each entry merges the rows of one CDR3 protein and shows their most common DNA and genes. TCRdb's processing, not the authors', yielded these V and J calls. This sample is represented by over 200,000 distinct CDR3 sequences; 18% of them were singletons. Roughly a fifth of the sample comes from the top ten.

V is pruned by 4 bases and J by 0 bases, leaving 5 bases of the junction without a gene match. Sequences DFQATT (CDR1) and SNEGSKA (CDR2) are obtained from the germline V gene (reference sequence). The CDR3 numbers 15 residues from cysteine through phenylalanine. The entry retains the CDR3 DNA only, 45 bases that are in frame from base 1. The TCR originated in a female donor with Graves disease. The rearrangement combines TRBV20-1 with TRBJ2-5, and 10 junctional nucleotides match TRBD2. Specimen: peripheral blood mononuclear cells (PBMCs), collected at new diagnosis, from a patient treated with antithyroid drugs. The nucleotide sequence reads TGCAGTGCTAAAGGACTAGCGGCAAACCAAGAGACCCAGTACTTC. This yields the protein CSAKGLAANQETQYF.